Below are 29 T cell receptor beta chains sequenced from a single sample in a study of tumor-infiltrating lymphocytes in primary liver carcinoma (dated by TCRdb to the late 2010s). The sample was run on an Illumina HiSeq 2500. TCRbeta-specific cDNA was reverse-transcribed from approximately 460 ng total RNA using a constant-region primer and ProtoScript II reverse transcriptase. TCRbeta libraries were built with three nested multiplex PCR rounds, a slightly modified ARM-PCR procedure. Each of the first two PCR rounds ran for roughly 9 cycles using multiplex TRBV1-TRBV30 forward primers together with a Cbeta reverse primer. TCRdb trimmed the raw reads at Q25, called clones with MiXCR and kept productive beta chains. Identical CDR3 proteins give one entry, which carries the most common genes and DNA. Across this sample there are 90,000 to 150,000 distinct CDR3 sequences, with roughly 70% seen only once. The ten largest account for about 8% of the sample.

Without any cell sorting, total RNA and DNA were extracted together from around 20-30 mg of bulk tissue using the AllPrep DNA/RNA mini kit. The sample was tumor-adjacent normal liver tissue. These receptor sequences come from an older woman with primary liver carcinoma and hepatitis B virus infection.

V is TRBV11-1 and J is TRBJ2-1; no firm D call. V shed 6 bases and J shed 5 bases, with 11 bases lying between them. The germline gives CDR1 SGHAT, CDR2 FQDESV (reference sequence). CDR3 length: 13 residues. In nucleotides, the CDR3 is TGTGCCAGCAGTCCACCGGCTAACAATGAGCAGTTCTTC. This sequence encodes CASSPPANNEQFF.

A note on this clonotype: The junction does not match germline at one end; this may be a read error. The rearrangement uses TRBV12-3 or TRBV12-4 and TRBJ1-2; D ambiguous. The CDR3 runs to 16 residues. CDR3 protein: CASGLTGELSANGYTF. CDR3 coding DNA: TGTGCCAGCGGTTTAACGGGAGAGCTGAGTGCTAATGGCTACACCTTC.

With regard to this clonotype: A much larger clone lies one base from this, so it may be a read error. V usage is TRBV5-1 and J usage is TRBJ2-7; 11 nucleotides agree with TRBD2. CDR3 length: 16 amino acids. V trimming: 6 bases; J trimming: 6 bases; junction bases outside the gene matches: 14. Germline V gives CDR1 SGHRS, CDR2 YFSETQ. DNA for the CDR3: TGCGCCAGCAACTTTGGCGACCTAGCGGGAGGTAGCGAGCAGTACTTC. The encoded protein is CASNFGDLAGGSEQYF.

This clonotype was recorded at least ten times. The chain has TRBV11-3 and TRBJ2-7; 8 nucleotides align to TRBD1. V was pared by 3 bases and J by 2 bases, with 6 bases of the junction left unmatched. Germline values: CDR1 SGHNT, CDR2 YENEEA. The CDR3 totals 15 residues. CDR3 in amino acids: CASSFGTGTTYEQYF. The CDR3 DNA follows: TGTGCCAGCAGCTTCGGGACAGGTACAACCTACGAGCAGTACTTC.

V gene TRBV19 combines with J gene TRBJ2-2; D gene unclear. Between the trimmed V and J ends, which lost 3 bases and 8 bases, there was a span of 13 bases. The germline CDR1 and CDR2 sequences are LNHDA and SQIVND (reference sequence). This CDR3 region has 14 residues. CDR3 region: CASSIWHPEGELFF. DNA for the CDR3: TGTGCCAGTAGTATTTGGCATCCGGAGGGGGAGCTGTTTTTT. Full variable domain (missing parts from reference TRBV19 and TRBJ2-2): DGGITQSPKYLFRKEGQNVTLSCEQNLNHDAMYWYRQDPGQGLRLIYYSQIVNDFQKGDIAEGYSVSREKKESFPLTVTSAQKNPTAFYLCASSIWHPEGELFFGEGSRLTVL.

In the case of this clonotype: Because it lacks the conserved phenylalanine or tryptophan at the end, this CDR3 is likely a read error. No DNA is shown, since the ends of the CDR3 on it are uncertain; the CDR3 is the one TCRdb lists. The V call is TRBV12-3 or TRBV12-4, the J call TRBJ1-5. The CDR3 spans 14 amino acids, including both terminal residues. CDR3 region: CASSSSDAGQPQHY.

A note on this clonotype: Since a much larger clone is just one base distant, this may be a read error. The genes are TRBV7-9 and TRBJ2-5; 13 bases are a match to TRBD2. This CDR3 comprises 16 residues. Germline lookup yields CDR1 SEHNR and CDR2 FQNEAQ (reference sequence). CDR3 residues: CTSSPPGLAGQETQYF. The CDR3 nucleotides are TGTACCAGCAGCCCACCGGGACTAGCGGGGCAAGAGACCCAGTACTTC.

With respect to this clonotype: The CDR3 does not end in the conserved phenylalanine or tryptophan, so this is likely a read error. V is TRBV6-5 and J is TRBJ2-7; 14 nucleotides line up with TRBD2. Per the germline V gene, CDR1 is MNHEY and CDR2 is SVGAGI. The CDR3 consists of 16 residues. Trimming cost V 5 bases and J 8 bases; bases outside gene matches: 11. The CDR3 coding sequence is TGTGCCAGCAGTGACCCGGGACTAGCGGGAGCTGGCAAGCAGTACTTA. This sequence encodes CASSDPGLAGAGKQYL.

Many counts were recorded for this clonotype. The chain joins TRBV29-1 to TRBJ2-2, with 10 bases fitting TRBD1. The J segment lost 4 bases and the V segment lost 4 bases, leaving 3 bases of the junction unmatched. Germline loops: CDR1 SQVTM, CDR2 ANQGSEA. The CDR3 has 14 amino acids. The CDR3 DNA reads TGCAGCGTTGCCGGACAGGGGGGCACCGGGGAGCTGTTTTTT. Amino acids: CSVAGQGGTGELFF.

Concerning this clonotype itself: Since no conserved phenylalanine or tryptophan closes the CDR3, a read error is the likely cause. The CDR3 reads CASSELAGGGGEQFL. CDR3 nucleotides: TGTGCCAGCAGTGAGCTAGCGGGAGGGGGTGGTGAGCAGTTCCTC. The V gene is TRBV28, the J gene TRBJ2-1, with 12 bases matching TRBD2. The germline V gene encodes CDR1 MDHEN and CDR2 SYDVKM. The CDR3 consists of 15 residues. The V and J ends lost 5 bases and 9 bases, in that order; junction bases with no gene match: 8.

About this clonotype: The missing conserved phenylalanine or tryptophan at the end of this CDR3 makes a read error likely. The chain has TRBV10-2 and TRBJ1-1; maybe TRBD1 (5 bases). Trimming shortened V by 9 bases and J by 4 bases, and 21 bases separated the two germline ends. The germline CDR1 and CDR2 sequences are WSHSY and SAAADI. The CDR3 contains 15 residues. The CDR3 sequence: CASREPRGVGTEAFY. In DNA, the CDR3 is TGCGCCAGTAGAGAGCCTAGGGGCGTCGGCACTGAAGCTTTCTAT.

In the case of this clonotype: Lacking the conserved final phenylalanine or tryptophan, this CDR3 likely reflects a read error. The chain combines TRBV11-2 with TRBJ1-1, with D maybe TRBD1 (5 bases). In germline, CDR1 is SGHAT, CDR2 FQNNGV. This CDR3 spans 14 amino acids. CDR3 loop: CAGSLDRGATWAFS. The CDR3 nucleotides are TGCGCCGGCAGCTTAGATCGTGGGGCCACCTGGGCTTTCTCT.

CDR3 in DNA: TGTGCCAGCAGTTTTGGGGGGCACGGGGAGACCCAGTACTTC. This translates into CASSFGGHGETQYF. The V and J genes are TRBV28 and TRBJ2-5, with D tentatively TRBD1 or TRBD2 (6 bases each). Germline V gene lookup returns CDR1 MDHEN and CDR2 SYDVKM. Trimming took 3 bases from V and 5 from J, leaving 13 bases between them. This CDR3 spans 14 amino acids.

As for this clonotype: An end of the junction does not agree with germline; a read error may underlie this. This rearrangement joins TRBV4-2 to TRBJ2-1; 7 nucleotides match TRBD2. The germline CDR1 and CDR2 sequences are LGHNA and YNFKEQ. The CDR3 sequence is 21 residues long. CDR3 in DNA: TGTACCAGCAGCCGAGAAGGAGGTTTTAGACTAGCCCCAAGTTCCTACAATGAGCAGTTCTTC. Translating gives CTSSREGGFRLAPSSYNEQFF.

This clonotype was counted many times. Here the CDR3 reads CASSQVEILDTGELFF. The CDR3 DNA reads TGTGCCAGCAGCCAAGTGGAGATCCTGGACACCGGGGAGCTGTTTTTT. The chain has TRBV14 and TRBJ2-2; D unresolved. V lost 1 base and J lost 3, with 12 bases in between. The CDR3 has 16 amino acids. Per germline, CDR1 SGHDN and CDR2 FVKESK.

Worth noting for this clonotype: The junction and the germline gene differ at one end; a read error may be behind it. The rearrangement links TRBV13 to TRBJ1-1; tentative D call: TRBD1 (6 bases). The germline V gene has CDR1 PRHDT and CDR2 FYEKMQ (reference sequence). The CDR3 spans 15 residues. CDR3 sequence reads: CTSSKEGVLNTEAFF. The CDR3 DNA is TGTACCAGCAGCAAAGAGGGGGTTTTAAACACTGAAGCTTTCTTT.

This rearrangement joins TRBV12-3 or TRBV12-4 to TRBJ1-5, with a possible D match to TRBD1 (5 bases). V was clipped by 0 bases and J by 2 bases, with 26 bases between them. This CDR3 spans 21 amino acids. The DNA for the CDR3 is TGTGCCAGCAGTTTAGCCCTGGCGGTAGTCATTTATCGGGGCGGCAATCAGCCCCAGCATTTT. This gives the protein CASSLALAVVIYRGGNQPQHF.

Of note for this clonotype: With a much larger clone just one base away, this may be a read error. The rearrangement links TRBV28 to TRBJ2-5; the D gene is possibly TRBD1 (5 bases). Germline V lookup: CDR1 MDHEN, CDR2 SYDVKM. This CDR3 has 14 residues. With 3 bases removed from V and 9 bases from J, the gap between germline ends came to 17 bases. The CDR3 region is CASSFREFDLAQYF. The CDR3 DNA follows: TGTGCCAGCAGTTTCAGGGAATTTGATTTGGCCCAGTACTTC.

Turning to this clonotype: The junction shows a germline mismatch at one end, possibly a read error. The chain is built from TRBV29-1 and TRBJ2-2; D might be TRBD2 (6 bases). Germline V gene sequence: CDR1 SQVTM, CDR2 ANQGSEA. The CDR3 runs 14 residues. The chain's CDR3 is CSVEAGMGSGGLFF. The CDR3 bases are TGCAGCGTTGAAGCGGGAATGGGTTCCGGGGGGCTGTTTTTT.

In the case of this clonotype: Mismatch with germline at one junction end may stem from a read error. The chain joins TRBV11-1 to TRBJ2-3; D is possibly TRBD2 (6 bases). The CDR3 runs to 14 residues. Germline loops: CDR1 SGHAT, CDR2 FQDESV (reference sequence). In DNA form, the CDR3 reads TGTGCCAGCTGCTTAAGGCAATGTGCGGGAAAGTCTCACTTT. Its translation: CASCLRQCAGKSHF. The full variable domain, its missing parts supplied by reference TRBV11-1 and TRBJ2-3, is EAEVAQSPRYKITEKSQAVAFWCDPISGHATLYWYRQILGQGPELLVQFQDESVVDDSQLPKDRFSAERLKGVDSTLKIQPAELGDSAMYLCASCLRQCAGKSHFGPGTRLTVL.

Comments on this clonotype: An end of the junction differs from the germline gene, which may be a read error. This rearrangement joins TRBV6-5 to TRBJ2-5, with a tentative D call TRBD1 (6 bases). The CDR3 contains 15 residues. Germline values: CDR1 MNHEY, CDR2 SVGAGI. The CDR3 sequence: CTSSRNRANQETQYF. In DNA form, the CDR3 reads TGTACCAGCAGTCGAAACAGGGCAAACCAAGAGACCCAGTACTTC.

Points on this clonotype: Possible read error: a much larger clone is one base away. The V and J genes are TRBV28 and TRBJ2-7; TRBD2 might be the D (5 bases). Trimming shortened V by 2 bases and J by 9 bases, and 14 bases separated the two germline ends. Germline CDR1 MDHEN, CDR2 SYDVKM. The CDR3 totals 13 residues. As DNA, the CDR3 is TGTGCCAGCAGTTTACGGGATAGGTGCGGGCAGTACTTC. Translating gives CASSLRDRCGQYF.

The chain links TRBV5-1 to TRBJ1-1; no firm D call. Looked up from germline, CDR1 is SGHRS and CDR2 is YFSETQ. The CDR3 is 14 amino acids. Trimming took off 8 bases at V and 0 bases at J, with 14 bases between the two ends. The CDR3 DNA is TGCGCCAGTAACTCACAACATATGAACACTGAAGCTTTCTTT. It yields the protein CASNSQHMNTEAFF.

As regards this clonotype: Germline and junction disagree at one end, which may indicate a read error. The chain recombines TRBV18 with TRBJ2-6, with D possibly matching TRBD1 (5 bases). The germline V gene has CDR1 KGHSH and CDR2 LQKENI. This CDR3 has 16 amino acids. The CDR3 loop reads CASSPGSFSGAKVLTF. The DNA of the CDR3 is TGTGCCAGCTCACCCGGAAGCTTTTCTGGGGCCAAGGTCCTGACTTTC.

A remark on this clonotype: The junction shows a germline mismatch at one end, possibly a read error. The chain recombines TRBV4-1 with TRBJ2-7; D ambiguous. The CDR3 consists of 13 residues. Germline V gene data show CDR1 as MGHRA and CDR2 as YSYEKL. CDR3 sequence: CASSQGPSYERYF. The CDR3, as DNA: TGCGCCAGCAGCCAAGGTCCATCCTACGAGCGGTACTTC.

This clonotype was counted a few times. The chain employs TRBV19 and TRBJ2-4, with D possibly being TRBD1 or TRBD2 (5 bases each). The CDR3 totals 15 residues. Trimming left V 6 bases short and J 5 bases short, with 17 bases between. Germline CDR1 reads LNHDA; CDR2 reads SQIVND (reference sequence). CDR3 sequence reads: CASSTQRGGQNIQYF. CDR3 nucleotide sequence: TGTGCCAGTAGCACCCAGAGGGGCGGCCAAAACATTCAGTACTTC.

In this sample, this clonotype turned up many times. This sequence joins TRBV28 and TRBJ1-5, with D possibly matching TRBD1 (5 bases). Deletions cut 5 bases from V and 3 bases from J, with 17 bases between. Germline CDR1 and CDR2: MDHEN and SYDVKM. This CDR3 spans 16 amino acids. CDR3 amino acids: CASSTRVGGPNQPQHF. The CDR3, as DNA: TGTGCCAGCAGTACCAGGGTCGGGGGACCCAATCAGCCCCAGCATTTT.

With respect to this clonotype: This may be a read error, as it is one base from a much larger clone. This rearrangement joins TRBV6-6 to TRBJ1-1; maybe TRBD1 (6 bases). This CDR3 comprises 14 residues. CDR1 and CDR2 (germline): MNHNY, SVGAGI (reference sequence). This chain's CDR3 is CASSSGQLNTEASF. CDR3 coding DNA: TGTGCCAGCAGTTCCGGACAGTTAAACACTGAAGCTTCCTTT.

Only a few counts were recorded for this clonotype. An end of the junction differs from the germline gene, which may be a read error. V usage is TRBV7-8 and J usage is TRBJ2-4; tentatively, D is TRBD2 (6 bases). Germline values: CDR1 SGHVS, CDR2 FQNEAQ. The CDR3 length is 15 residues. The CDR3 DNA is TGTGCCAGCAGTTTAGCCGGGAGTAGCTGGAACATTCAGTACTTC. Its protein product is CASSLAGSSWNIQYF.